Shown below are 8 T cell receptor beta chains from a single sample sequenced in a study of blood T cell repertoires in COVID-19. This table comes from immunoSEQ multiplex PCR, and its TCRdb copy is limited to in-frame clones, with some not included. Of about 150,000 clones listed, approximately 80% are singletons. Specimen: peripheral blood. The receptors come from a woman aged 55-70 years with COVID-19, enrolled during active disease.

V is TRBV18 and J is TRBJ1-1; weak D call: TRBD1 (5 bases). Germline CDR1 KGHSH, CDR2 LQKENI. The CDR3 runs 14 residues. V was cut by 2 bases and J by 4 bases, with 11 bases left in between. The CDR3 sequence is CASSPVGRGTEAFF. The CDR3 bases are TGTGCCAGCTCACCAGTCGGGAGGGGCACTGAAGCTTTCTTT.

This chain uses TRBV19 with TRBJ1-2; D is perhaps TRBD1 (6 bases). The CDR3 has 13 residues. With 9 bases removed from V and 7 bases from J, the gap between germline ends came to 18 bases. Germline-derived CDR1 and CDR2 are LNHDA and SQIVND (reference sequence). CDR3 amino acids: CASHVGGLFGYTF. The CDR3 region has the DNA TGTGCCAGCCATGTAGGGGGACTATTTGGCTACACCTTC.

The chain links TRBV5-1 to TRBJ2-3; no reliable D call. Trimming removed 4 bases at V and 7 bases at J, with 7 bases between. The length of the CDR3 is 11 residues. CDR1 SGHRS and CDR2 YFSETQ come from the germline V gene. Here the CDR3 DNA reads TGCGCCAGCAGCACGGAGTATACGCAGTATTTT. This gives the protein CASSTEYTQYF.

This clone was recorded once. The chain couples TRBV4-1 to TRBJ1-1; TRBD1 is a possible D gene (6 bases). The CDR3 has 16 residues. V was shortened by 0 bases and J by 4 bases, with 15 bases between the two germline ends. Germline V lookup: CDR1 MGHRA, CDR2 YSYEKL. The CDR3 sequence is CASSQDSGQGSTEAFF. The CDR3 DNA reads as TGCGCCAGCAGCCAAGATTCGGGGCAGGGGAGCACTGAAGCTTTCTTT.

The rearrangement joins TRBV5-1 to TRBJ2-5, with 8 bases matching TRBD2. The ends lost 0 bases at V and 0 bases at J; junction bases unmatched: 7. The CDR3 sequence is 17 residues long. In germline, CDR1 is SGHRS, CDR2 YFSETQ. The CDR3 spells CASSLGPGLGYQETQYF. CDR3 sequence (DNA): TGCGCCAGCAGCTTGGGCCCGGGACTAGGTTACCAAGAGACCCAGTACTTC. The whole variable domain, filled in from reference TRBV5-1 and TRBJ2-5, reads KAGVTQTPRYLIKTRGQQVTLSCSPISGHRSVSWYQQTPGQGLQFLFEYFSETQRNKGNFPGRFSGRQFSNSRSEMNVSTLELGDSALYLCASSLGPGLGYQETQYFGPGTRLLVL.

The rearrangement joins TRBV18 to TRBJ2-7; 8 nucleotides align to TRBD1. This CDR3 is built from 15 residues. Per germline, CDR1 KGHSH and CDR2 LQKENI. After removal of 2 bases from V and 5 bases from J, the junction contained 8 bases not matched to a gene. In DNA form, the CDR3 reads TGTGCCAGCTCACCATCCAAGACAGGGGCCGACGAGCAGTACGTC. This gives the protein CASSPSKTGADEQYV.

This clone is a singleton in its sample. V usage is TRBV7-2 and J usage is TRBJ1-4, with 8 bases matching TRBD1. V was clipped by 6 bases and J by 8 bases; unmatched bases: 8. The CDR3 runs 14 residues. Germline V gives CDR1 SGHTA, CDR2 FQGNSA. The CDR3: CASSPRGRGEKLFF. In nucleotides, the CDR3 is TGTGCCAGCAGTCCCAGGGGGCGAGGGGAAAAACTGTTTTTT. Full variable domain (missing parts from reference TRBV7-2 and TRBJ1-4): GAGVSQSPSNKVTEKGKDVELRCDPISGHTALYWYRQSLGQGLEFLIYFQGNSAPDKSGLPSDRFSAERTGGSVSTLTIQRTQQEDSAVYLCASSPRGRGEKLFFGSGTQLSVL.

The chain joins TRBV5-8 to TRBJ1-1, with D maybe TRBD1 (6 bases). Germline V gene lookup returns CDR1 SGHTS and CDR2 YDEGEE. With 1 base removed from V and 1 base from J, the gap between germline ends came to 8 bases. This CDR3 has 14 residues. The CDR3 nucleotides read TGTGCCAGCAGCTTGAGAGGGGGGAACACTGAAGCTTTCTTT. Translation gives CASSLRGGNTEAFF.